Below are 25 T cell receptor beta chains sequenced from a single sample in a study of breast tumors, draining lymph nodes, adjacent tissues. In TCRdb, the multiplex PCR reads were re-called with MiXCR into one record per CDR3 protein. The sample contains about 200,000 distinct CDR3 sequences, under 35% of which appear only once. Samples came from axillary lymph nodes draining the breast cancer. Sequencing was carried out using axillary lymph node tissue. These receptors all stem from a female donor with breast cancer. Some clones in this sample may be carry-over from other donors' samples.

A note on this clonotype: Just one base apart from a much larger clone, this may be a read error. The chain uses TRBV12-3 or TRBV12-4 and TRBJ2-2; TRBD2 matches at 11 bases. The CDR3 has 15 residues. The V gene end was trimmed by 4 bases and the J gene end by 5 bases; junction bases not matched to a gene: 3. In DNA, the CDR3 is TGTGCCAGCAGTTGCACTAGCGGGGGAACCGGGGAGCTGTTTTTT. Its translation: CASSCTSGGTGELFF.

This clonotype occurred many times. The chain recombines TRBV19 with TRBJ2-3; 7 positions match TRBD1. CDR3 length: 16 residues. The germline CDR1 and CDR2 sequences are LNHDA and SQIVND (reference sequence). Germline trimming cut 7 bases from V and 0 bases from J; bases unmatched to any gene: 10. The CDR3 sequence: CASNPRGQMSTDTQYF. CDR3 sequence (DNA): TGTGCCAGTAACCCACGGGGACAGATGAGCACAGATACGCAGTATTTT.

This clonotype was observed many times. V gene TRBV5-6 combines with J gene TRBJ2-3; no reliable D call. Trimming stripped 2 bases from V and 6 bases from J, with 13 bases between. The length of the CDR3 is 14 residues. Per germline, CDR1 SGHDT and CDR2 YYEEEE. The CDR3 DNA reads TGTGCCAGCAGCTTAAGGCCCTGGGGTGATACGCAGTATTTT. Translating it yields CASSLRPWGDTQYF.

This clonotype was seen repeatedly, ten times or more. V gene TRBV29-1 combines with J gene TRBJ2-5; a weak D match, TRBD2 (6 bases). Trimming pared 1 base from V and 7 bases from J, leaving 13 bases between. Germline CDR1 reads SQVTM; CDR2 reads ANQGSEA. The CDR3 covers 13 residues. CDR3 residues: CSVEGRGPMTQYF. In DNA form, the CDR3 reads TGCAGCGTTGAAGGGAGGGGTCCAATGACCCAGTACTTC.

The V gene is TRBV5-4, the J gene TRBJ1-2; 9 bases agree with TRBD1. V was clipped by 8 bases and J by 8 bases; unmatched bases: 7. Germline CDR1 is SGHNT and CDR2 is YYREEE (reference sequence). CDR3 length equals 12 residues. DNA for the CDR3: TGTGCCAGTAACGACAGGGGGGGGGGCTACACCTTC. Translating it yields CASNDRGGGYTF.

The chain links TRBV28 to TRBJ2-1, with D possibly called TRBD1 or TRBD2 (5 bases each). The CDR3 is 15 residues long. The germline V gene has CDR1 MDHEN and CDR2 SYDVKM. Trimming removed 5 bases at V and 10 bases at J, with 21 bases between. CDR3 DNA sequence: TGTGCCAGCAGTCACCGGGGACCGATAAATATCGAGCAGTTCTTC. This codes for CASSHRGPINIEQFF.

The table lists this clonotype with many counts. CDR3 sequence: CAWSWTGRQGFEQYF. CDR3 sequence (DNA): TGTGCCTGGAGCTGGACAGGTCGACAGGGCTTCGAGCAGTACTTC. V usage is TRBV30 and J usage is TRBJ2-7; 7 bases agree with TRBD1. V dropped 3 bases and J dropped 6; count of bases not matched to a gene: 14. This CDR3 comprises 15 residues. CDR1 is GTSNPN, CDR2 SVGIG, per germline (reference sequence).

This clonotype was seen at least ten times. The chain has TRBV20-1 and TRBJ1-6; 11 bases agree with TRBD1. The CDR3 consists of 15 residues. The ends lost 6 bases at V and 6 bases at J; junction bases unmatched: 7. CDR1 is DFQATT, CDR2 SNEGSKA, per germline (reference sequence). The CDR3 sequence: CSARGTGGRNSPLHF. Written as DNA, the CDR3 is TGCAGTGCGAGGGGGACAGGGGGACGTAATTCACCCCTCCACTTT.

This clonotype was counted many times. The chain carries TRBV2 and TRBJ1-6; maybe TRBD1 (5 bases). The length of the CDR3 is 15 residues. The V and J ends lost 0 bases and 7 bases respectively, with 10 bases between them. Germline V lookup: CDR1 SNHLY, CDR2 FYNNEI. The chain's CDR3 is CASSEARGGNSPLHF. The CDR3 coding sequence is TGTGCCAGCAGTGAAGCACGGGGCGGGAATTCACCCCTCCACTTT.

This clonotype was recorded at least ten times. The chain uses TRBV30 and TRBJ1-3; no reliable D call. Trimming removed 1 base from V and 1 base from J, with 2 bases in between. The CDR3 spans 12 residues. The germline gives CDR1 GTSNPN, CDR2 SVGIG (reference sequence). The CDR3 spells CAWSESGNTIYF. CDR3 DNA sequence: TGTGCCTGGAGTGAATCTGGAAACACCATATATTTT.

This clonotype has just a few counts. One end of the junction fails to match germline, which may point to a read error. The V and J genes are TRBV6-5 and TRBJ2-3; D is possibly TRBD2 (5 bases). Looked up from germline, CDR1 is MNHEY and CDR2 is SVGAGI. The CDR3 is made up of 16 amino acids. The CDR3 spells CASSHSMLGLTDTQYF. The CDR3 coding sequence is TGTGCCAGCAGTCACTCGATGCTTGGACTCACAGATACGCAGTATTTT.

At least ten counts were recorded for this clonotype. V usage is TRBV6-4 and J usage is TRBJ2-1, with D possibly being TRBD2 (6 bases). V was clipped by 4 bases and J by 5 bases, with 12 bases between them. Germline CDR1 and CDR2: MRHNA and SNTAGT. The CDR3 length is 14 residues. CDR3 amino acids: CASSARETDNEQFF. The CDR3 nucleotides are TGTGCCAGCAGTGCCCGGGAGACAGACAATGAGCAGTTCTTC.

At least ten counts were recorded for this clonotype. The chain carries TRBV5-6 and TRBJ1-5; 7 positions match TRBD1. The CDR3 extends over 17 amino acids. Trimming took 4 bases from V and 5 from J; bases not matched to a gene: 15. Per the germline V gene, CDR1 is SGHDT and CDR2 is YYEEEE. CDR3 sequence: CASSTSTGQGFDQPQHF. For the CDR3, the DNA is TGTGCCAGCAGCACATCGACAGGGCAGGGGTTCGATCAGCCCCAGCATTTT.

J is TRBJ1-5 and V is TRBV20-1; the D gene is possibly TRBD1 (6 bases). CDR3 size: 14 residues. Germline lookup yields CDR1 DFQATT and CDR2 SNEGSKA (reference sequence). The germline V and J ends were trimmed by 3 bases and 11 bases, with 20 bases remaining between them. CDR3 protein: CSASVAGGKETQHF. CDR3 nucleotide sequence: TGCAGTGCTAGCGTAGCGGGGGGCAAAGAGACCCAGCATTTT.

The chain has TRBV11-3 and TRBJ2-1; either TRBD1 or TRBD2 may supply D (10 bases each). Looked up from germline, CDR1 is SGHNT and CDR2 is YENEEA. The V end lost 4 bases, the J end lost 2 bases, and 33 bases lay between the germline ends. CDR3 length: 22 residues. The CDR3 coding sequence is TGTGCCAGCAGCTCCGGGACAGGGGTGAAAAATTGGACTAGCGGTACCTACAATGAGCAGTTCTTC. Its protein product is CASSSGTGVKNWTSGTYNEQFF.

This clonotype was counted at least ten times. V gene TRBV28 combines with J gene TRBJ2-5; TRBD1 agrees at 8 bases. CDR1 MDHEN and CDR2 SYDVKM come from the germline V gene. Trimming removed 5 bases from V and 5 bases from J; junction bases left unmatched: 13. There are 16 residues in the CDR3. CDR3 loop: CASSEPGQGAEETQYF. In DNA, the CDR3 is TGTGCCAGCAGTGAACCCGGGCAGGGGGCTGAGGAGACCCAGTACTTC.

As to this clonotype: A much larger clone is a single base away; this may be a read error. The chain combines TRBV12-5 with TRBJ2-1; no definite D call. There are 14 residues in the CDR3. In germline, CDR1 is LGHNT, CDR2 FRNRAP. The CDR3 loop reads CASRLRPLLLEQFF. In DNA form, the CDR3 reads TGTGCTAGTCGTTTGCGTCCCTTGCTCCTTGAGCAGTTCTTC.

This sequence joins TRBV3-2 and TRBJ2-1. TRBV3-2 is recorded as a pseudogene. This CDR3 region has 16 residues. CDR3 in amino acids: CASSQDIRASYNEQFF. The CDR3 DNA sequence: TGTGCCAGCAGCCAAGATATACGGGCCTCCTACAATGAGCAGTTCTTC.

In its sample, this clonotype was seen a few times. The CDR3 bases are TGTGCCAGCAGTCCCTTAGCGGGAGCTGGGGAGACCCAGTACTTC. It translates to CASSPLAGAGETQYF. The V call is TRBV12-3 or TRBV12-4, the J call TRBJ2-5, with 9 nucleotides matching TRBD2. Trimming removed 5 bases from V and 5 bases from J; junction bases left unmatched: 9. The length of the CDR3 is 15 residues.

The gene calls are TRBV7-8 and TRBJ1-4, with no clear D. V was cut by 1 base and J by 4 bases, with 13 bases left in between. CDR1 is SGHVS and CDR2 is FQNEAQ in the germline V gene. CDR3 length equals 16 residues. CDR3 sequence: CASSLGGSAVNEKLFF. The CDR3, as DNA: TGTGCCAGCAGCTTAGGGGGTTCGGCAGTTAATGAAAAACTGTTTTTT.

The rearrangement links TRBV20-1 to TRBJ2-1, with 15 bases fitting TRBD2. CDR3 length: 17 residues. J gave up 4 bases and V 5 bases, and 9 bases lay outside the gene matches. Germline V gene data show CDR1 as DFQATT and CDR2 as SNEGSKA (reference sequence). CDR3 sequence reads: CSAHGLAGGHTYNEQFF. The CDR3 DNA follows: TGCAGTGCTCACGGACTAGCGGGGGGGCACACTTACAATGAGCAGTTCTTC.

The rearrangement joins TRBV7-4 to TRBJ2-7; 8 bases map to TRBD2. The CDR3 runs 16 residues. The trim removed 2 bases at V and 9 bases at J, leaving 15 bases unmatched. The V gene's germline CDR1 is SGHVT and CDR2 SQSDAQ. The chain's CDR3 is CASSLSRLAPTDTQYF. CDR3 coding DNA: TGTGCCAGCAGCTTATCAAGACTAGCGCCTACAGATACGCAGTACTTC.

Regarding this clonotype: A much larger clone sits a single nucleotide away, making a read error possible. V usage is TRBV7-9 and J usage is TRBJ2-5; D may correspond to TRBD1 or TRBD2 (6 bases each). Per germline, CDR1 SEHNR and CDR2 FQNEAQ (reference sequence). The CDR3 sequence is 17 residues long. In nucleotides, the CDR3 is TGTGCCAGCAGCTTACATCCCGGAGGGGGGCGAGGAGAGCCCCAGTACTTC. Its protein product is CASSLHPGGGRGEPQYF.

This clonotype was observed many times. The rearrangement uses TRBV19 and TRBJ2-6; a weak D match, TRBD1 (5 bases). Germline lookup yields CDR1 LNHDA and CDR2 SQIVND (reference sequence). The V gene lost 2 bases and the J gene lost 0 bases, with 14 bases spanning the gap. This CDR3 comprises 18 residues. CDR3 sequence (DNA): TGTGCCAGTAGTATAACAGGCAACAGCTTCTCTGGGGCCAACGTCCTGACTTTC. Translation: CASSITGNSFSGANVLTF. Based on the CDR3 plus reference TRBV19 and TRBJ2-6, the full variable domain is DGGITQSPKYLFRKEGQNVTLSCEQNLNHDAMYWYRQDPGQGLRLIYYSQIVNDFQKGDIAEGYSVSREKKESFPLTVTSAQKNPTAFYLCASSITGNSFSGANVLTFGAGSRLTVL.

The rearrangement uses TRBV6-1 and TRBJ2-2; D is perhaps TRBD2 (6 bases). The CDR3 sequence is 14 residues long. The germline V gene has CDR1 MNHNS and CDR2 SASEGT. V was pared by 9 bases and J by 6 bases, with 17 bases between. The CDR3, as DNA: TGTGCCAGTCGGGAGAATGAGGTAGCCGGGGAGCTGTTTTTT. Translated, it gives CASRENEVAGELFF.